The present TCR beta chain was sequenced within a study of blood T cells in healthy people across ages. The use of a sample-barcoded 5' primer and a J-beta primer mix characterized a second PCR of about 7 to 12 cycles. Each sample provided no less than 2.5 million CDR3-containing paired-end reads. TCRdb re-derived calls from the 5' RACE reads in MiXCR, one entry per CDR3 protein. Of roughly 800,000 distinct CDR3 sequences listed, around 36% were seen once; the top ten hold approximately 13%. The germline V gene has CDR1 SEHNR and CDR2 FQNEAQ (reference sequence). The CDR3 sequence is 15 residues long. Trimming left V 5 bases short and J 2 bases short, with 12 bases between. A few counts support this clonotype.

Sequencing was done on a sample of blood. The chain links TRBV7-9 to TRBJ1-4; tentatively, D is TRBD1 (5 bases). The sequence was obtained from a young man in good health. The CDR3 region is CASSHPGWTNEKLFF. CDR3 DNA: TGTGCCAGCAGCCACCCAGGGTGGACTAATGAAAAACTGTTTTTT.